This T cell receptor beta chain emerged from a study of cytomegalovirus exposure and HLA in healthy donors (dated by TCRdb to 2017 to 2019). Describing the broader study: According to an earlier analysis of 587 of the donors, some 180 million T cells yielded 100 million or so unique TCR beta sequences and approximately 300 Gb of sequence data. Roughly 300 gigabases of sequencing data and around 88 million unique TCR sequences made up an early release that covered several hundred HLA-typed donors. The genetic ancestry cluster associated with self-reported Caucasian donors included 70% to 85% of the roughly 360 genotyped donors. The study aimed to test whether signatures of past pathogen exposure could be identified by cataloging public T cell receptors. The study profiled the T cell repertoires of hundreds of subjects by immunosequencing and related them to cytomegalovirus serostatus. Besides the first cohort of roughly 640 subjects, a separate validation cohort made up of 95 to 150 different subjects was used. To predict cytomegalovirus infection status, the study brought together high-throughput TCR immunosequencing, statistical association of individual TCRs with disease status, and machine learning. To study patterns of TCR occurrence, a later analysis re-analyzed previously published TCR beta repertoires from around 670 donors and added high-resolution HLA genotyping. The later analysis used no new phenotypic data to find candidate immune exposures, relying instead on TCR beta sequences and their occurrence across donors. An earlier analysis of some 500 of the donors applied high-throughput TCR beta sequencing to assess whether each TCR beta V gene segment acted as functional or pseudogenic. Donor age, sex, ethnicity and CMV serostatus were compiled together with the repertoire data. Genome-wide SNP genotypes for about 65% of the 666 donors were used in a later genetic analysis, which treated that subset as a discovery cohort. All discovery cohort repertoires had been generated on a single sequencing platform. Both class I and class II loci were covered by HLA typing, at four-digit resolution. The number of typed donors differed by locus: about 629-630 for A, B, C, DRB1 and DQB1; about 520 for DQA1; 600 to 610 for DPA1; and approximately 450 for DPB1. Because of strong linkage in the cohort, roughly five DR-DQ haplotypes were treated as single units for association and clustering. Among roughly 370 genotyped donors of the cohort, an average of approximately 240,000 unique TCR beta nucleotide sequences were sequenced per donor, roughly 18% of them non-productive. Broad study findings and their caveats: Immune exposure information for the cohort was limited to CMV serostatus. Assigning TCR associations to individual alleles was difficult when HLA alleles, especially DR and DQ, strongly co-occurred. It was suggested by the authors that the approach could potentially be generalized to other disease states and immunological phenotypes. In vitro tests confirmed that three of the cytomegalovirus-associated TCR beta chains recognize cytomegalovirus antigens. An earlier analysis of several hundred of the donors showed that most TCR beta V segments appeared in productive rearrangements either about 87% or about 30% of the time, which broadly matched IMGT annotations. A group of highly shared sequence variants was considered likely to be a technical artifact of the sequencing pipeline. According to a later analysis, parvovirus B19, influenza, CMV and Epstein-Barr virus appeared linked to several top co-occurrence clusters. A later genetic analysis associated a missense DCLRE1C variant with V-gene and J-gene trimming of TCR beta chains, and an independent cohort replicated the association. Most TCR sequences were observed very rarely across donors, whereas some public TCRs were present in many individuals. According to a later analysis, TCR association rates differed among HLA loci, with DRB1 alleles showing the most associated TCRs and HLA-C alleles showing the fewest. Some IMGT-functional V segments, including TRBV6-2 and TRBV6-3, could not be distinguished by the 87-base-pair reads and were therefore excluded. The presence/absence analyses assumed that sequencing depth was roughly uniform across donors, and that assumption may not be true. The earlier analysis of about 600 of the donors excluded around 17 rarely observed V segments, including chromosome 9 orphons, because counts were too low. The classifier was reported to diagnose cytomegalovirus status with high specificity and sensitivity in both the original cohort and the validation cohort. A further reported finding was that TCR beta sequences accurately predicted the HLA-A and HLA-B alleles for most subjects in the first cohort. Only TCR beta chains were sequenced in this cohort, and the absence of alpha or paired-chain data limited detectable features. Most CMV-associated TCR beta chains appeared to be HLA-restricted in a later analysis, and the HLA associations seemed to be driven largely by CMV exposure. The study gave a list of under 200 TCR beta chains associated with cytomegalovirus. Linkage disequilibrium might explain the correlated functional status among segregating V segments, but an unknown experimental factor could not be excluded. Because HLA typing was unavailable for some donors at each locus, only the typed subset was used in association tests. Compared with equally common non-associated chains, HLA-associated TCR beta chains in a later analysis were more clonally expanded and had lower generation probabilities. In a later genetic analysis, fewer N-insertions in productive TCRs were reported among donors in an Asian-associated ancestry cluster than the roughly 700-donor mean. At a false discovery rate of 0.05, a later analysis linked 15,000 to 20,000 TCR beta sequences to specific HLA alleles.

V is reduced by 5 bases and J by 4 bases, leaving a spacing of 12 bases between them. Including the terminal cysteine and phenylalanine, the CDR3 comprises 15 residues. The DNA shown is the 45-base CDR3, in frame from base 1. The germline V gene provides CDR1 MNHNS and CDR2 SASEGT. Library preparation used the immunoSEQ multiplex PCR assay. The multiplex PCR relied on a mix of 60 forward primers for TCR Vbeta segments and 13 reverse primers for TCR Jbeta segments. Amplification of the CDR3 region of rearranged TCR beta genes was performed with a multiplex PCR assay on genomic DNA. The Illumina HiSeq System was used to sequence the amplified TCR beta libraries as 87-base-pair reads. Under the source paper's analysis protocol: Across the 670 or so repertoires, a later analysis counted around 80 million unique TCR beta chains, some 11 million of which were shared by at least two donors. To remove PCR and sequencing errors, raw reads were error-corrected and collapsed into unique sequences using a nearest-neighbor algorithm that merged closely related sequences. To assign V, D and J gene segments, CDR3 sequences were aligned to IMGT reference sequences. For a sequence to be retained, a match of at least six nucleotides was required to both a V gene segment and a J gene segment. Rearrangements were classified as productive when the CDR3 lacked stop codons and remained in frame with V and J, and all other rearrangements were classified as non-productive. CDR3 was defined according to IMGT convention as the region running from the second conserved V-encoded cysteine to the conserved J-encoded phenylalanine. Sequences without an unambiguous match to a single V gene segment were excluded from the earlier analysis of a few hundred of the donors. An earlier analysis of fewer than 750 of the donors called V segments functional above 56.7% productive rearrangements and segregating when the between-donor standard deviation exceeded 5%. To diagnose cytomegalovirus status from the catalog of TCR beta chain sequences, a statistical classification framework was built. V and J gene assignment, in a later analysis, came from comparing TCR nucleotide sequences with IMGT/GENE-DB human TR gene sequences. The TCRdist pipeline was used in a later analysis to assign CDR3 sequences and most-parsimonious VDJ recombination scenarios. In a later analysis, each TCR beta chain was defined by its CDR3 amino acid sequence together with its V-gene family, and reads without a unique V-gene family were excluded. In a later analysis, 450 to 600 highly shared, low-generation-probability nucleotide sequences were removed to address suspected cross-contamination and a sequencing artifact. A later analysis calculated a clonal expansion index for each public chain from normalized within-repertoire ranks of inferred template counts. In a later analysis, generation probabilities were computed with a VDJ recombination model fitted to out-of-frame rearrangements, and the resulting probabilities were checked against IGoR. A later analysis scored TCR-TCR, TCR-HLA and TCR-CMV co-occurrence with hypergeometric tests, applying a repertoire-size bias correction to TCR pairs. To estimate false discovery rates, a later analysis permuted the HLA or CMV assignments 20 times. In a later analysis, co-occurring TCRs were grouped with DBSCAN, and TCRdist sequence similarity was added when clustering was performed within HLA-allele-positive subsets. Co-occurrence clustering excluded repertoires with fewer than 30,000 or more than 120,000 public chains, plus five with anomalous nucleotide sharing. Held by TCRdb, this immuneACCESS table contains in-frame sequences only and omits some clones. Under half of the omission traces to an unresolved V gene where checked; the cause of the rest is unknown. The DNA was the basis for D and trimming; V, J and clone size are from that table. In this sample the table shows roughly 140,000 clones, 82% of which occur a single time. The ten largest clones take up approximately 3% of the sample.

The cohort comprised 670 or so healthy bone marrow donors. At the time of sampling, every cohort member was nominally healthy, though immune exposures that went unrecorded were likely present. The donor was CMV seronegative and belonged to the group of more than 300 seronegative cohort members. Every donor gave a peripheral blood sample, and the peripheral blood mononuclear cells from that sample were used for TCR beta sequencing. The Qiagen DNeasy Blood Extraction Kit was used to extract genomic DNA from the blood cell samples. In regard to this clone: Its antigen remains undetermined. Base-call qualities are not available, and no considerably larger clone is one nucleotide away.

This clonotype was obtained from a male donor in good health and CMV-seronegative. The chain is encoded by TRBV6-1 joined to TRBJ1-6; D gene: possibly TRBD1, on 6 matching bases. Sample: PBMCs. The CDR3 protein sequence reads: CASSLQRGYNSPLHF. Read as DNA, the sequence is TGTGCCAGCAGTCTACAGAGGGGGTATAATTCACCCCTCCACTTT.